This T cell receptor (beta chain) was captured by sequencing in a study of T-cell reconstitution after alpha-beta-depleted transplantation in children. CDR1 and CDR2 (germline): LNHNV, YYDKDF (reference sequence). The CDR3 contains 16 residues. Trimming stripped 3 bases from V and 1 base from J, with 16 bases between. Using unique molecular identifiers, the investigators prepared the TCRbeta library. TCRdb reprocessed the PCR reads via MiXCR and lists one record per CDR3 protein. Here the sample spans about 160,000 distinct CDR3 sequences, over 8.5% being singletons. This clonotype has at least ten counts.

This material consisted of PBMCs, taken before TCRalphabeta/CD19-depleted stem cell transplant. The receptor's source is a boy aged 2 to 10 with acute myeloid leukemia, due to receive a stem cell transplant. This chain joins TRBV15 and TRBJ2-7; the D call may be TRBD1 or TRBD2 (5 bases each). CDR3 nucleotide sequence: TGTGCCACCAGCAGGGAGTGGGACGCACTTTCCTACGAGCAGTACTTC. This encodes CATSREWDALSYEQYF.